The entry below gives a single T cell receptor beta chain sequence along with its context. This sample is drawn from a study of CD8+ T cells in alopecia areata. At the level of the study: Severity among treated patients was scored by the percentage of scalp area affected.

Described treatment: oral pan-JAK inhibitor, 5-10 mg twice daily. Alopecia areata patients gave lesional scalp punch biopsies and peripheral blood samples. The CDR3 is 18 amino acids. The V end was cut by 1 base, the J end by 0 bases, with 13 bases between. The germline V gene has CDR1 MNHEY and CDR2 SMNVEV (reference sequence). Isolated RNA was reverse transcribed into cDNA used as the sequencing template. Assay used: immunoSEQ multiplex PCR; TCRdb lists only in-frame clones, some missing. The sample contains about 150,000 clones, 54% of which appear only once. This TCR was recovered from a human donor with alopecia areata. The gene calls are TRBV27 and TRBJ2-6; the D gene could be TRBD1 or TRBD2 (5 bases each). The sample was CD8+ T cells sorted from blood, taken at week 4, from a patient treated with tofacitinib. The CDR3 DNA follows: TGTGCCAGCAGTTTATTGGGACCCCCAGGCTCTGGGGCCAACGTCCTGACTTTC. It specifies CASSLLGPPGSGANVLTF.